These T cell receptor beta chains were read from a single sample in a study of blood T cells in healthy people across ages. One entry per CDR3 protein results from TCRdb running MiXCR on the 5' RACE reads. The data show around 1,900,000 distinct CDR3 sequences, roughly two fifths seen once. The sequencing input was blood. The receptors were sampled from a human donor in good health. Each CDR3 is given with its conserved first and last residue. Fields, in order: clone size, V gene, J gene, D gene, CDR3 protein, CDR3 DNA. D genes are given only for firm matches. The listing skips clone size in some rows; elsewhere it reads once, few, many or a size class.

>few|TRBV29-1|TRBJ1-2|TRBD1
CSVEFNRGQGYGYTF
TGCAGCGTTGAATTCAACAGGGGGCAGGGCTATGGCTACACCTTC
>.|TRBV15|TRBJ1-4|.
CATSSFVRARPTKLFF
TGTGCCACCTCGTCGTTTGTGAGAGCGCGCCCTACGAAACTGTTTTTT
>.|TRBV20-1|TRBJ2-1|TRBD2
CSARTSGGPSQGQFF
TGCAGTGCTAGAACTAGCGGGGGGCCCTCGCAGGGGCAGTTCTTC
>.|TRBV20-1|TRBJ2-7|.
CSVSQGYSYEQYF
TGCAGTGTCTCCCAGGGTTACTCCTACGAGCAGTACTTC
>few|TRBV7-9|TRBJ2-1|TRBD1
CASSQDGQGTNEQFF
TGTGCCAGCAGCCAAGACGGACAGGGGACAAATGAGCAGTTCTTC
>.|TRBV5-1|TRBJ2-6|TRBD1
CASSPRDRGNSGANVLTF
TGCGCCAGCAGCCCCCGGGACAGGGGTAACTCTGGGGCCAACGTCCTGACTTTC
>few|TRBV11-2|TRBJ2-7|.
CASSRLQGQYF
TGTGCCAGCAGCAGACTTCAGGGGCAGTACTTC
>many|TRBV6-2/TRBV6-3|TRBJ2-1|TRBD2
CASAVAGWNYNEQFF
TGTGCCAGCGCGGTAGCGGGGTGGAACTACAATGAGCAGTTCTTC
>many|TRBV5-1|TRBJ1-2|.
CASRDNYGYTF
TGCGCCAGCAGGGACAACTATGGCTACACCTTC
>.|TRBV7-9|TRBJ2-1|.
CASSGGFYNEQFF
TGTGCCAGCAGCGGGGGGTTTTACAATGAGCAGTTCTTC
>many|TRBV10-3|TRBJ2-5|.
CAISEGGTQYF
TGTGCCATCAGTGAGGGGGGAACCCAGTACTTC
>.|TRBV11-2|TRBJ1-1|.
CASSDLWGGPNTEAFF
TGTGCCAGCAGCGACCTATGGGGGGGTCCGAACACTGAAGCTTTCTTT
>.|TRBV25-1|TRBJ2-7|TRBD2
CASSEGLAHTYEQYF
TGTGCCAGCAGTGAAGGACTAGCTCACACCTACGAGCAGTACTTC
>.|TRBV20-1|TRBJ2-2|TRBD2
CSARTSGGAGSAGELFF
TGCAGTGCAAGGACTAGCGGGGGGGCCGGGTCTGCCGGGGAGCTGTTTTTT
>few|TRBV11-2|TRBJ2-1|TRBD2
CASSPRPAGATNEQFF
TGTGCCAGCAGCCCACGGCCAGCGGGGGCTACCAATGAGCAGTTCTTC
>.|TRBV7-9|TRBJ1-2|.
CASSPNDGHVGGYTF
TGTGCCAGCAGCCCCAACGACGGACACGTCGGGGGCTACACCTTC
>.|TRBV7-2|TRBJ2-1|TRBD2
CASSVGLAQHNEQFF
TGTGCCAGCAGCGTCGGACTAGCGCAGCACAATGAGCAGTTCTTC
>few|TRBV2|TRBJ1-2|.
CASTARSNYGYTF
TGTGCCAGCACGGCACGGTCTAACTATGGCTACACCTTC
>once|TRBV6-2/TRBV6-3|TRBJ2-4|.
CASRDPPSIQYF
TGTGCCAGCAGAGACCCACCCAGCATTCAGTACTTC
>.|TRBV5-1|TRBJ1-2|.
CASSLSLGANGYTF
TGCGCCAGCAGCTTGAGTCTGGGGGCCAATGGCTACACCTTC
>few|TRBV27|TRBJ1-2|.
CASSFLAGETPYGYTF
TGTGCCAGCAGTTTCCTGGCAGGCGAGACACCCTATGGCTACACCTTC
>.|TRBV6-2/TRBV6-3|TRBJ2-4|TRBD1
CASSYTGGLAKNIQYF
TGTGCCAGCAGTTACACAGGGGGCCTAGCCAAAAACATTCAGTACTTC